These T cell receptor beta chains were read from a single sample in a study of control samples from healthy donors and cancer patients. Data came from immunoSEQ multiplex PCR; TCRdb stores just in-frame clones and leaves some out. Altogether about 95,000 clones are present, approximately 89% being singletons, with the ten largest covering 0.92%. Sequencing was carried out using blood. These receptors originate from a woman aged 25 to 39 in good health. The CDR3 runs from the conserved cysteine through the conserved F or W. Fields, in order: D gene, V gene, J gene, CDR3 length, CDR3 DNA, CDR3 protein. A D gene is named only where the DNA matches it firmly.

>NA|TRBV5-5|TRBJ2-3|13
TGTGCCAGCAACCTTAAGGCCGCAGATACGCAGTATTTT
CASNLKAADTQYF
>TRBD1|TRBV27|TRBJ1-3|15
TGTGCCAGCAGTTTCAGGGGGGGAGCTGGAAACACCATATATTTT
CASSFRGGAGNTIYF
>NA|TRBV10-2|TRBJ2-7|13
TGCGCCAGCGGGGGGCAAGTCCCCTACGAGCAGTACTTC
CASGGQVPYEQYF
>NA|TRBV30|TRBJ2-1|18
TGTGCCTGGAGTGTACCCGGTCCCCGGGACTCTATCTACAATGAGCAGTTCTTC
CAWSVPGPRDSIYNEQFF
>NA|TRBV11-3|TRBJ2-7|13
TGTGCCAGCAGCTCCGACCTAAGCTACGAGCAGTACTTC
CASSSDLSYEQYF
>NA|TRBV12-3/TRBV12-4|TRBJ1-1|12
TGTGCCAGCAGTGGGGTTAGGGGTGAAGCTTTCTTT
CASSGVRGEAFF
>NA|TRBV5-6|TRBJ1-6|15
TGTGCCAGCAGCTTGGGCAGTATGGGTAATTCACCCCTCCACTTT
CASSLGSMGNSPLHF
>TRBD2|TRBV14|TRBJ2-1|18
TGTGCCAGCAGCCAAGACCGGACTAGCGGTTTTGTTTACAATGAGCAGTTCTTC
CASSQDRTSGFVYNEQFF
>NA|TRBV7-9|TRBJ1-3|16
TGTGCCAGCAGCATGAGACAGGCGGCCTCTGGAAACACCATATATTTT
CASSMRQAASGNTIYF
>NA|TRBV28|TRBJ1-1|12
TGTGCCAGCAGTTTATTTGGAAACGAAGCTTTCTTT
CASSLFGNEAFF
>NA|TRBV5-4|TRBJ2-3|12
TGTGCCAGCAGCTTGTTGGCAGATACGCAGTATTTT
CASSLLADTQYF
>TRBD1|TRBV11-2|TRBJ2-3|17
TGTGCCAGCAGCCCTTACCCCGGACAGGTTAGCACAGATACGCAGTATTTT
CASSPYPGQVSTDTQYF
>NA|TRBV4-2|TRBJ1-1|14
TGTGCCAGCAGCCAAGACAAGGGGCGGACTGAAGCTTTCTTT
CASSQDKGRTEAFF
>NA|TRBV6-5|TRBJ1-2|13
TGTGCCAGCAGTTTGGGGATAAACTATGGCTACACCTTC
CASSLGINYGYTF
>NA|TRBV19|TRBJ2-5|15
TGTGCCAGTTCTGAATTCCTGGGGGGCCAAGAGACCCAGTACTTC
CASSEFLGGQETQYF
>NA|TRBV18|TRBJ1-1|16
TGTGCCAGCTCACCGGTGAGGGAAAAACGTAGAACTGAAGCTTTCTTT
CASSPVREKRRTEAFF